This T cell receptor (beta chain) originates from a study of cytotoxic CD8 clonotypes in ibrutinib-treated CLL (dated by TCRdb to about 2021). A note on the overall study: The cohort was composed of more than ten relapsed/refractory and roughly 16 treatment-naive patients; IGHV unmutated status was identified in fewer than 18 patients. Longitudinal samples were obtainable from about 30% of the 86 participants in the trial. Response samples were obtained after a median of approximately twelve months of treatment, with a range of roughly 6 to 40 months. Every sample from remission and from progressive disease was obtained while the patients were still on ibrutinib. Cryopreserved peripheral blood mononuclear cells were collected before treatment, at response, and at either disease progression or sustained remission. On average, each sample had 255,043 productive templates and more than 75,000 productive rearrangements. Partial responses were observed in about 25 patients and complete responses in 2; after a median follow-up of about 69 months, remission was maintained in 15 or so patients and progression was observed in approximately twelve. Study-wide findings and limitations: At ibrutinib response clonality went up, during sustained remission it held steady, and at progression it dropped back toward baseline. Public clonotypes were found to be uncommon and were observed to contract or remain stable during treatment; the increase in clonality was shown to reflect expansion of private clonotypes at ibrutinib response. Sustained-remission and progressing patients did not have matched sampling times, and lymph node repertoires were not examined. Baseline clonality was found to be higher than that of age-matched healthy donors and was strongly correlated with circulating CD8+ T-cell counts.

For TCR beta library preparation, roughly 1.8 micrograms of genomic DNA was extracted from cryopreserved PBMCs. High-throughput TCR beta sequencing was performed on longitudinal blood samples from CLL patients receiving ibrutinib monotherapy. The patients were enrolled in a single-center, open-label phase 2 trial of ibrutinib monotherapy. On a MiSeq, deep resolution sequencing aimed for a depth between 1 in 1 million and 1 in 200,000 T cells, with each clonotype covered about 9.9x on average. TCR beta libraries were generated with the immunoSEQ hsTCRB Kit. The paper's data handling went like this. Data were analyzed with ImmunoSEQ Data Assistant and ImmunoSEQ Analyzer, with V, D and J genes assigned per IMGT definitions. Clonality, which ranges from 0 to 1, was calculated by subtracting the normalized Shannon entropy of productive rearrangement frequencies from one. Only overrepresented clonotypes making up at least 0.05% of each patient's repertoire were included in the public clonotype analysis. Repertoires from some twelve age-matched healthy donors in immuneACCESS were used as clonality controls. TCRdb re-hosts the immuneACCESS table, in-frame sequences only. Its copies lack some clones; in the studies checked, an unresolved V gene accounts for under half of them, and the cause for the rest is not known. The V and J calls and clone size come from that table; D and trimming were worked out from the DNA. The sample profile shows fewer than 400,000 clones; under 70% of them were found once. About 6.7% of the sample goes to the ten largest clones.

Relative to germline, V is 1 base shorter and J is 4 bases shorter, with 4 bases between their ends. Per the germline V gene, MGHRA is the CDR1 and YSYEKL is the CDR2. Including the terminal cysteine and phenylalanine, the CDR3 comprises 12 residues. The CDR3 DNA has 36 bases and is translated from base 1. This clone was seen a handful of times. The antigen it recognizes is unknown. No much larger clonotype is one base removed from it; base qualities were not supplied. This clonotype was obtained from a human donor with chronic lymphocytic leukemia. This specimen was PBMCs, taken after 36 months of ibrutinib treatment. The sequence is built from TRBV4-1 and TRBJ1-2, with the D gene not clear enough to name. The CDR3 amino acid sequence is: CASSQGPYGYTF. The sequence in DNA is TGCGCCAGCAGCCAAGGACCCTATGGCTACACCTTC.